This T cell receptor beta chain was sequenced in a study of blood T cell repertoires in COVID-19. As for the study in general: PBMCs, B-cell-depleted T cells, or T cells provided the cDNA or gDNA that made up the material.

This CDR3 contains 12 residues. Between the trimmed V and J ends, which lost 7 bases and 5 bases, there was a span of 11 bases. CDR1 and CDR2 (germline): SNHLY, FYNNEI. Ages ranged from roughly 18 to 100 years, with residence in approximately 25 US areas. Sequencing used immunoSEQ multiplex PCR; TCRdb keeps in-frame clones, though not all of them. The top ten hold roughly 4% of the sample, which has approximately 140,000 clones, around 87% seen once. The J gene is TRBJ1-1, the V gene TRBV2, with D unclear. The sequence was obtained from a woman in her 40s who had been exposed to COVID-19. Sequencing used PBMCs or T cells enriched from blood (not recorded which). This CDR3 reads CASNEPGTEAFF. CDR3 DNA: TGTGCCAGCAACGAACCGGGTACTGAAGCTTTCTTT.